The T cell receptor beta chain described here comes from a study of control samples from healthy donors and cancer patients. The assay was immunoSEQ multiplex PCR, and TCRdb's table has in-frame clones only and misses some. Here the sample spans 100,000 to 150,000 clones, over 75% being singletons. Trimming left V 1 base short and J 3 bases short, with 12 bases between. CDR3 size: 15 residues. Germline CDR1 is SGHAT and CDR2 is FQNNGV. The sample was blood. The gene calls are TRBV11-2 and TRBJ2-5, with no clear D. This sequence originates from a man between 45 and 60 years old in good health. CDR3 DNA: TGTGCCAGCAGCTTAGTTCACTCCTCAGAAGAGACCCAGTACTTC. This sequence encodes CASSLVHSSEETQYF. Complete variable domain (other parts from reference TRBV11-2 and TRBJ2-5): EAGVAQSPRYKIIEKRQSVAFWCNPISGHATLYWYQQILGQGPKLLIQFQNNGVVDDSQLPKDRFSAERLKGVDSTLKIQPAKLEDSAVYLCASSLVHSSEETQYFGPGTRLLVL.